These 31 T cell receptor beta chains came from one sample sequenced in a study of blood T cell repertoires in COVID-19 (dated by TCRdb to between 2020 and 2021). The method was the immunoSEQ multiplex PCR assay. TCRdb limited this immuneACCESS table to in-frame rearrangements with V and J called. A share of clones is missing; checked studies link under half to unresolved V genes, and the rest is unexplained. The sample table records a few hundred thousand clones; 80% of these occur just once. Around 13% of the sample is held by the ten biggest clonotypes. Sequences were obtained from peripheral blood. Receptor source: a human donor in a cohort sampled during active COVID-19.

The rearrangement links TRBV10-3 to TRBJ1-2; a weak D match, TRBD1 (5 bases). This CDR3 region has 13 residues. The germline CDR1 and CDR2 sequences are ENHRY and SYGVKD. The V and J ends lost 0 bases and 5 bases respectively, with 7 bases between them. The CDR3 here is CAISESGTYGYTF. CDR3 nucleotide sequence: TGTGCCATCAGTGAGTCTGGGACTTATGGCTACACCTTC.

The CDR3: CASLHQSVRGSGELFF. The CDR3 DNA sequence: TGTGCCAGCCTCCACCAGAGCGTCAGGGGCTCCGGGGAGCTGTTTTTT. V usage is TRBV5-6 and J usage is TRBJ2-2; D perhaps matches TRBD1 (6 bases). This CDR3 has 16 residues. Trimming took 7 bases from V and 6 from J, leaving 22 bases between them. Germline lookup yields CDR1 SGHDT and CDR2 YYEEEE.

This chain uses TRBV6-5 with TRBJ1-5; 7 bases map to TRBD1. The CDR3 runs 15 residues. CDR1 is MNHEY, CDR2 SVGAGI, per germline. The ends lost 5 bases at V and 2 bases at J; junction bases unmatched: 6. The CDR3 DNA reads as TGTGCCAGCAGTACTGACAGGGTGCGCAATCAGCCCCAGCATTTT. The encoded protein is CASSTDRVRNQPQHF.

This clone was observed a single time. The chain carries TRBV6-5 and TRBJ2-6, with D possibly TRBD1 on 5 matching bases. Germline values: CDR1 MNHEY, CDR2 SVGAGI. Trimming stripped 5 bases from V and 1 base from J, with 9 bases between. The CDR3 runs 15 residues. The CDR3 is CASSKGNSGANVLTF. The CDR3 region has the DNA TGTGCCAGCAGTAAGGGGAATTCTGGGGCCAACGTCCTGACTTTC.

The V and J genes are TRBV4-1 and TRBJ2-2; D is perhaps TRBD2 (6 bases). The germline gives CDR1 MGHRA, CDR2 YSYEKL. The V gene lost 0 bases and the J gene lost 5 bases, with 13 bases spanning the gap. This CDR3 has 16 amino acids. CDR3 residues: CASSQELGLKTGELFF. The DNA of the CDR3 is TGCGCCAGCAGCCAAGAGTTGGGACTTAAGACCGGGGAGCTGTTTTTT.

V usage is TRBV28 and J usage is TRBJ1-1; D might be TRBD1 (6 bases). The germline V and J ends were trimmed by 1 base and 3 bases, with 15 bases remaining between them. CDR1 is MDHEN, CDR2 SYDVKM, per germline. The CDR3 sequence is 16 residues long. The CDR3 is CASSLYSQGIHTEAFF. CDR3 in DNA: TGTGCCAGCAGTTTATACAGCCAGGGGATCCACACTGAAGCTTTCTTT.

The CDR3 region is CASSQDNRGPLSTQYF. The CDR3 nucleotides read TGTGCCAGCAGCCAAGATAACAGGGGTCCCTTGTCCACGCAGTATTTT. J is TRBJ2-3 and V is TRBV4-2, with 7 bases fitting TRBD1. J lost 9 bases, V lost 0 bases, and 12 bases had no gene match. The CDR3 runs to 16 residues. From germline, CDR1 is LGHNA and CDR2 YNFKEQ.

This chain connects TRBV11-2 to TRBJ2-2; D is perhaps TRBD1 (6 bases). The ends were cut back, 4 bases at V and 8 bases at J, with 20 bases in the middle. This CDR3 spans 16 amino acids. Germline V CDR1 and CDR2: SGHAT, FQNNGV. The CDR3 nucleotides read TGTGCCAGCAGCTCCCGGCGGCAGGGGATTTATGGGGAGCTGTTTTTT. Translation: CASSSRRQGIYGELFF.

This clone was detected only once. The J gene is TRBJ2-5, the V gene TRBV11-2, with TRBD2 as a possible D gene (5 bases). Germline CDR1 reads SGHAT; CDR2 reads FQNNGV. The CDR3 covers 15 residues. Between the trimmed V and J ends, which lost 2 bases and 0 bases, there was a span of 10 bases. The CDR3 sequence is CASSLNGGHQETQYF. As DNA, the CDR3 is TGTGCCAGCAGCTTAAATGGCGGGCACCAAGAGACCCAGTACTTC.

This chain links TRBV7-2 with TRBJ2-1; D is ambiguous. The CDR3 runs to 13 residues. Trimming cost V 1 base and J 3 bases, with 4 bases left between them. Germline values: CDR1 SGHTA, CDR2 FQGNSA. CDR3 in amino acids: CASSLGSYNEQFF. For the CDR3, the DNA is TGTGCCAGCAGCTTAGGTAGCTACAATGAGCAGTTCTTC.

The chain is built from TRBV10-3 and TRBJ2-7, with TRBD2 matching 11 bases. The CDR3 runs to 15 residues. After removal of 10 bases from V and 1 base from J, the junction contained 9 bases not matched to a gene. CDR1 is ENHRY, CDR2 SYGVKD, per germline. The DNA of the CDR3 is TGTGCCACCCGGTTGGGACTAGCGGCTTCCTACGAGCAGTACTTC. Translating it yields CATRLGLAASYEQYF.

V is TRBV28 and J is TRBJ1-4; D is unclear. CDR1 is MDHEN and CDR2 is SYDVKM in the germline V gene. V shed 3 bases and J shed 1 base, with 9 bases lying between them. This CDR3 is built from 15 residues. CDR3 DNA: TGTGCCAGCAGTTTGCCACGGGGAACTAATGAAAAACTGTTTTTT. It codes for CASSLPRGTNEKLFF.

This clone is labeled as medium-sized (0.01 to 0.1%). V usage is TRBV4-3 and J usage is TRBJ1-1; D gene ambiguous. Trimming removed 0 bases from V and 5 bases from J, with 16 bases in between. The CDR3 is 16 residues long. From germline, CDR1 is LGHNA and CDR2 YSLEER. For the CDR3, the DNA is TGCGCCAGCAGCCAAGATCCCTACAGCTCAAGGACTGAAGCTTTCTTT. Its translation: CASSQDPYSSRTEAFF.

V and J are TRBV15 and TRBJ2-7; maybe TRBD1 (6 bases). Germline values: CDR1 LNHNV, CDR2 YYDKDF (reference sequence). The CDR3 totals 17 residues. V was trimmed by 0 bases and J by 5 bases, leaving 20 bases between them. CDR3 DNA: TGTGCCACCAGCAGAGATGGGGGCATCCGACGGGCAAACGAGCAGTACTTC. It encodes CATSRDGGIRRANEQYF.

The genes are TRBV5-1 and TRBJ1-1, with D maybe TRBD1 (5 bases). The ends were cut back, 4 bases at V and 3 bases at J, with 13 bases in the middle. Germline CDR1 is SGHRS and CDR2 is YFSETQ. CDR3 size: 14 residues. CDR3 bases: TGCGCCAGCAGCATAGACAGCTCTTACACTGAAGCTTTCTTT. It specifies CASSIDSSYTEAFF.

This chain joins TRBV5-4 and TRBJ1-1; maybe TRBD1 (5 bases). The CDR3 loop spans 12 amino acids. CDR1 is SGHNT and CDR2 is YYREEE in the germline V gene (reference sequence). Trimming removed 1 base from V and 5 bases from J, with 6 bases in between. CDR3 DNA sequence: TGTGCCAGCAGCTTGAGGGGAACTGAAGCTTTCTTT. This translates into CASSLRGTEAFF.

V gene TRBV28 combines with J gene TRBJ1-3, with TRBD1 identical over 7 bases. Germline V lookup: CDR1 MDHEN, CDR2 SYDVKM. V lost 6 bases and J lost 0; bases outside the gene matches: 8. This CDR3 comprises 16 residues. The CDR3 nucleotides read TGTGCCAGCAGGCACCGACAGGGTATCTCTGGAAACACCATATATTTT. This codes for CASRHRQGISGNTIYF.

V usage is TRBV5-6 and J usage is TRBJ2-3; TRBD2 matches at 13 bases. The CDR3 length is 18 residues. CDR1 and CDR2 from the germline V gene are SGHDT and YYEEEE. The V gene end was trimmed by 4 bases and the J gene end by 2 bases; junction bases not matched to a gene: 10. The CDR3 reads CASSNQLAGGRFTDTQYF. CDR3 nucleotides: TGTGCCAGCAGCAATCAACTAGCGGGGGGGAGATTCACAGATACGCAGTATTTT.

This clone was recorded once. The gene calls are TRBV18 and TRBJ2-1; 8 bases agree with TRBD1. V gave up 3 bases and J gave up 4 bases; unmatched junction bases: 8. This CDR3 has 16 amino acids. CDR1 is KGHSH and CDR2 is LQKENI in the germline V gene. The CDR3 coding sequence is TGTGCCAGCTCACCTCAGAGACAGGGGCAATACAATGAGCAGTTCTTC. Its translation is CASSPQRQGQYNEQFF.

The chain joins TRBV6-1 to TRBJ2-5; D may be TRBD2 (6 bases). The CDR3 spans 13 residues. Between the trimmed V and J ends, which lost 1 base and 4 bases, there was a span of 7 bases. CDR1 is MNHNS and CDR2 is SASEGT in the germline V gene. The chain's CDR3 is CASSEVGGETQYF. The CDR3, as DNA: TGTGCCAGCAGTGAAGTGGGGGGAGAGACCCAGTACTTC.

V usage is TRBV2 and J usage is TRBJ2-5; maybe TRBD1 (6 bases). In germline, CDR1 is SNHLY, CDR2 FYNNEI. The CDR3 is 15 amino acids. With 7 bases removed from V and 5 bases from J, the gap between germline ends came to 20 bases. CDR3 region: CASNYRVGRRETQYF. The DNA for the CDR3 is TGTGCCAGCAACTACAGGGTTGGGCGTAGGGAGACCCAGTACTTC.

The chain couples TRBV5-6 to TRBJ1-2, with D possibly matching TRBD1 (5 bases). Trimming removed 1 base at V and 2 bases at J, with 9 bases between. The CDR3 has 14 amino acids. Looked up from germline, CDR1 is SGHDT and CDR2 is YYEEEE. As DNA, the CDR3 is TGTGCCAGCAGCTTGTTGACAGCCAACTATGGCTACACCTTC. This sequence encodes CASSLLTANYGYTF.

The CDR3 nucleotides read TGTGCCAGCAGTGAATCCCACGGGACGCAGTATTTT. Translating it yields CASSESHGTQYF. The rearrangement uses TRBV25-1 and TRBJ2-3; no reliable D call. The CDR3 has 12 amino acids. The V end lost 1 base, the J end lost 9 bases, and 8 bases lay between the germline ends. Germline V gene lookup returns CDR1 MGHDK and CDR2 SYGVNS.

The chain is built from TRBV11-2 and TRBJ2-1; 11 bases line up with TRBD2. CDR3 length equals 16 residues. Germline CDR1 and CDR2: SGHAT and FQNNGV. Trimming at V came to 5 bases and at J to 9 bases, leaving 12 bases not matched to a gene. CDR3 residues: CASSEPLAGGRSEQFF. Here the CDR3 DNA reads TGTGCCAGCAGCGAACCTCTAGCGGGGGGACGGAGTGAGCAGTTCTTC.

V usage is TRBV30 and J usage is TRBJ2-2; the match to TRBD1 covers 9 bases. Trimming cost V 2 bases and J 6 bases; bases outside gene matches: 4. CDR3 length: 14 amino acids. Germline CDR1 and CDR2: GTSNPN and SVGIG (reference sequence). The CDR3 is CAWSRQGGSGELFF. DNA of the CDR3: TGTGCCTGGAGTAGACAGGGGGGGTCCGGGGAGCTGTTTTTT.

The chain is built from TRBV21-1 and TRBJ2-7; the tabulated D call, TRBD2, remains unverified against the DNA. TRBV21-1 is labeled a pseudogene. The CDR3 runs 14 residues. The CDR3: CASSSQRELDEQYF. DNA for the CDR3: TGTGCCAGCAGCTCTCAGCGGGAGTTAGACGAGCAGTACTTC.

CDR3 sequence: CASSKATTLTGELFF. The CDR3 DNA is TGTGCCAGCAGCAAAGCGACGACACTCACCGGGGAGCTGTTTTTT. The chain joins TRBV21-1 to TRBJ2-2; TRBD1 reflects the table's D call only, with no check against the DNA. TRBV21-1 constitutes a pseudogene. CDR3 length equals 15 residues.

This clone was counted once. The chain is built from TRBV5-1 and TRBJ1-3, with D maybe TRBD1 (6 bases). V gave up 3 bases and J gave up 4 bases, with 11 bases separating them. The V gene's germline CDR1 is SGHRS and CDR2 YFSETQ. The CDR3 is 14 residues long. The CDR3 reads CASSSGGTGNTIYF. In nucleotides, the CDR3 is TGCGCCAGCAGCTCCGGTGGGACAGGAAACACCATATATTTT.

The chain couples TRBV4-1 to TRBJ2-3, with 7 bases fitting TRBD2. CDR3 length: 15 residues. Germline V lookup: CDR1 MGHRA, CDR2 YSYEKL. V was clipped by 5 bases and J by 3 bases; unmatched bases: 8. The DNA for the CDR3 is TGCGCCAGCAGCTCCCGGCTAGCGGAGACAGATACGCAGTATTTT. It specifies CASSSRLAETDTQYF.

The rearrangement uses TRBV28 and TRBJ2-1, with TRBD2 matching over 8 bases. This CDR3 contains 16 residues. Germline V gives CDR1 MDHEN, CDR2 SYDVKM. V shed 9 bases and J 5 bases; nucleotides not matched to a gene: 15. The CDR3, as DNA: TGTGCCAGTAAACCTCCGGGACTAGGAGACAACAATGAGCAGTTCTTC. As protein: CASKPPGLGDNNEQFF.

Concerning this clone itself: The same CDR3 also results from other DNA sequences found in this sample. The gene calls are TRBV5-1 and TRBJ2-7; D perhaps matches TRBD2 (5 bases). The CDR3 consists of 14 residues. Germline lookup yields CDR1 SGHRS and CDR2 YFSETQ. V lost 5 bases to trimming and J lost 1 base, with 13 bases between them. The CDR3 spells CASSSRTDSYEQYF. The CDR3 DNA sequence: TGCGCCAGCAGTTCGAGGACTGATTCCTACGAGCAGTACTTC.